This T cell receptor (beta chain) was documented in a study of T cells after posttransplantation cyclophosphamide. Study conclusions and caveats: Donor CD8+ memory clones often dominated recipient blood repertoires at later times. Skin or GI-infiltrating T cells shared few TRB sequences with blood. Recipient CMV seropositivity and CMV reactivation strongly tracked TRB clonality.

Cells defined as naive were viable CD3+CD4+ or CD3+CD8+ and CCR7+CD45RA+CD45RO-CD95-CD27+CD28+. Libraries were prepared by immunoSEQ multiplex PCR; TCRdb keeps only in-frame clonotypes and omits some of them. The sample consists of tens of thousands of clones, roughly 98% of them appearing once. The germline V gene has CDR1 MDHEN and CDR2 SYDVKM. This CDR3 has 13 amino acids. V lost 8 bases, J lost 3 bases, and 10 bases lay in between. Of note for this clone: As yet, its antigen is unknown.

The origin of this receptor is a man aged 40-50 years in good health, CMV-negative, and a related stem cell transplant donor. The sample comprised naive CD8+ T cells sorted from PBMCs. The rearrangement links TRBV28 to TRBJ1-4; D is undetermined. CDR3 sequence: CASEGSSNEKLFF. The CDR3 DNA reads as TGTGCCAGCGAGGGCTCCTCTAATGAAAAACTGTTTTTT.